This T cell receptor beta chain emerged from a study of metastatic and nonmetastatic thyroid tumors. As for the study in general: Across peripheral blood and tumor or nodule tissue samples taken from malignant and benign thyroid patients, the repertoires were compared with one another.

TCRdb recomputed clones from the PCR reads via MiXCR. This table holds 40,000 or so clones, 17% found once. With respect to this clone: As yet, its antigen is unknown. A junction end diverges from the germline sequence, so it may reflect a read error.

All patients reached thyroid surgery having received no treatment beforehand. Germline V gene sequence: CDR1 KGHDR, CDR2 SFDVKD. The CDR3 totals 13 residues. General study points: When malignant thyroid tumors were compared with benign nodules, TCR beta diversity was reportedly significantly higher in the malignant tumors. This held in both blood and tumor samples.

The V gene is TRBV24-1, the J gene TRBJ1-2; D is perhaps TRBD1 (5 bases). The sample was tumor tissue. The receptor was derived from a female donor with papillary thyroid cancer or a benign thyroid nodule (not recorded which). Some clones in this sample may be carry-over from other donors' samples. CDR3 sequence (DNA): TGTACCACCAGTGTGACAGCAGACTATGGCTACACCTTC. Amino acid sequence: CTTSVTADYGYTF.